A single sample gave rise to the 2 T cell receptor beta chains below, sequenced in a study of T cell repertoires in cytomegalovirus infection. Their recognized antigens are unknown. TCRdb redid the calling of the reads with MiXCR, one entry per CDR3 protein. Of 550,000 to 700,000 distinct CDR3 sequences in the sample, roughly 42% were seen once. The sequencing here drew on cultured PBMCs, taken from culture after CMV antigen stimulation. Receptors originate from a human donor in good health (CMV status not recorded). Some clones in this sample may be carry-over from other donors' samples.

The chain carries TRBV7-9 and TRBJ1-2; 7 bases match TRBD1. The V and J ends lost 1 base and 5 bases, in that order; junction bases with no gene match: 7. The V gene's germline CDR1 is SEHNR and CDR2 FQNEAQ (reference sequence). The CDR3 covers 15 residues. CDR3: CASSLGDRDMYGYTF. In DNA, the CDR3 is TGTGCCAGCAGCTTAGGTGACAGGGATATGTATGGCTACACCTTC.

The chain is built from TRBV5-1 and TRBJ1-3; D unclear. V lost 4 bases and J 4 bases, leaving 12 bases between the germline ends. The germline gives CDR1 SGHRS, CDR2 YFSETQ. The CDR3 has 14 residues. The CDR3 region is CASSDSGGGNTIYF. In DNA, the CDR3 is TGCGCCAGCAGCGATTCAGGCGGGGGAAACACCATATATTTT.